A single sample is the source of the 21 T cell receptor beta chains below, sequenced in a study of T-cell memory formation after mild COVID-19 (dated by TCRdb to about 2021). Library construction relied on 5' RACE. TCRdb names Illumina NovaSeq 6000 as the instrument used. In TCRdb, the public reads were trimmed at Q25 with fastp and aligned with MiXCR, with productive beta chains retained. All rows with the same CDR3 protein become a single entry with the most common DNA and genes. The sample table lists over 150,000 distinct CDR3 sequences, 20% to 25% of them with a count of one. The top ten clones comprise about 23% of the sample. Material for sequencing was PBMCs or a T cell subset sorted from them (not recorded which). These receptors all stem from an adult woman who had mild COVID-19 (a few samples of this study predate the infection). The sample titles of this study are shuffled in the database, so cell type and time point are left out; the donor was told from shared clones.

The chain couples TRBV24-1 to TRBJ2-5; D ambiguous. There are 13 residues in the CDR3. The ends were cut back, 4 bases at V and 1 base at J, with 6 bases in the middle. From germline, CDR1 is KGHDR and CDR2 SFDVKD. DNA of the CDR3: TGTGCCACCAGTGAGAACAGCCAAGAGACCCAGTACTTC. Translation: CATSENSQETQYF.

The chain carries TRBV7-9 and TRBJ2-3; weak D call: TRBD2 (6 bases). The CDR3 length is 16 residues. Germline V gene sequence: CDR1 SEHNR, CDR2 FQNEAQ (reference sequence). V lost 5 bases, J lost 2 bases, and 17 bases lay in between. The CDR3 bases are TGTGCCAGCAGCCCTAAGCGGGCGGGATACACAGATACGCAGTATTTT. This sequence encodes CASSPKRAGYTDTQYF.

CDR3 bases: TGTGCCAGCAGCTTAGGCGGGACTACTTTGTATTTT. Its protein is CASSLGGTTLYF. The genes are TRBV7-9 and TRBJ2-3; 7 bases are a match to TRBD2. Looked up from germline, CDR1 is SEHNR and CDR2 is FQNEAQ (reference sequence). CDR3 length equals 12 residues. Unmatched junction bases numbered 6, after V lost 1 base and J lost 14 bases.

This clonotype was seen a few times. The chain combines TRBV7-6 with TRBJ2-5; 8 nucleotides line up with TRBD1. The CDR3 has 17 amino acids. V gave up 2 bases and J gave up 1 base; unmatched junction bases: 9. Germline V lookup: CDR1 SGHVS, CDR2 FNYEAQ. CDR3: CASSLLEADRVQETQYF. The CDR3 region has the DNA TGTGCCAGCAGCTTATTGGAAGCGGACAGGGTCCAAGAGACCCAGTACTTC.

CDR3 nucleotide sequence: TGTGCCAGCAGTGAGGGTAGCGGGATATACAATGAGCAGTTCTTC. This encodes CASSEGSGIYNEQFF. The chain carries TRBV2 and TRBJ2-1; 8 nucleotides match TRBD2. CDR1 is SNHLY, CDR2 FYNNEI, per germline. The ends lost 3 bases at V and 4 bases at J; junction bases unmatched: 5. The CDR3 is made up of 15 amino acids. Variable domain in full (rest from reference TRBV2 and TRBJ2-1): EPEVTQTPSHQVTQMGQEVILRCVPISNHLYFYWYRQILGQKVEFLVSFYNNEISEKSEIFDDQFSVERPDGSNFTLKIRSTKLEDSAMYFCASSEGSGIYNEQFFGPGTRLTVL.

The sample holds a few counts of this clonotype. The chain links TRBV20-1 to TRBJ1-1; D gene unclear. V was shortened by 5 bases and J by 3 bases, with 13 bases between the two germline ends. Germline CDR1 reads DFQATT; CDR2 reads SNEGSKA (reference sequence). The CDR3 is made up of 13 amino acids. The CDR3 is CSAGGERDTEAFF. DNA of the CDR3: TGCAGTGCTGGCGGGGAAAGGGACACTGAAGCTTTCTTT.

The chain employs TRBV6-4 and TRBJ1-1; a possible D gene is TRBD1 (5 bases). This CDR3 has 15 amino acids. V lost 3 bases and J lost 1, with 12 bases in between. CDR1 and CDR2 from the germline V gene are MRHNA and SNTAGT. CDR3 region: CASSERPGENTEAFF. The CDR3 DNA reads TGTGCCAGCAGTGAAAGACCGGGGGAGAACACTGAAGCTTTCTTT.

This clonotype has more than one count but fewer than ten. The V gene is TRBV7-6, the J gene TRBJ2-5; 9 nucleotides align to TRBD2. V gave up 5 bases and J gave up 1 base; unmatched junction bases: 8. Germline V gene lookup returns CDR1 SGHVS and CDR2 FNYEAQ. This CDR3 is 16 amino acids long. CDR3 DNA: TGTGCCAGCAGCCTTGGACTAGCGCAGGTCCAAGAGACCCAGTACTTC. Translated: CASSLGLAQVQETQYF.

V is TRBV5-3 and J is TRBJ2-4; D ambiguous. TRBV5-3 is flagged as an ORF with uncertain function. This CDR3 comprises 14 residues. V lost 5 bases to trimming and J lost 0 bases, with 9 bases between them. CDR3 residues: CARRASLAKNIQYF. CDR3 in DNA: TGTGCCAGAAGGGCCAGTCTAGCCAAAAACATTCAGTACTTC.

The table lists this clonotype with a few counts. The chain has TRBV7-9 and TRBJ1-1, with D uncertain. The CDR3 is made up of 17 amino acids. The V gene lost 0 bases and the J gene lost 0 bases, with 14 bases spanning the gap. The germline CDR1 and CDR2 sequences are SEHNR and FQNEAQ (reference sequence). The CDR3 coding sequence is TGTGCCAGCAGCTTAGCCAATGGCGGCAGACTGAACACTGAAGCTTTCTTT. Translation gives CASSLANGGRLNTEAFF.

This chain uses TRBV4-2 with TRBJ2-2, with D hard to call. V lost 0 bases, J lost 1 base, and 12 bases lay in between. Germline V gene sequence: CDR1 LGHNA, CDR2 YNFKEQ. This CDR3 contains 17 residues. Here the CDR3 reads CASSQDQPPLNTGELFF. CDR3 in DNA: TGTGCCAGCAGCCAAGATCAACCCCCTCTGAACACCGGGGAGCTGTTTTTT.

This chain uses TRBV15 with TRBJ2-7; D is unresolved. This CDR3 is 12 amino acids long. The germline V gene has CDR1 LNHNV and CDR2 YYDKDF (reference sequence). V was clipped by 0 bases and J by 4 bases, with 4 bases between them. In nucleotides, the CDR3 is TGTGCCACCAGCAGAGAAGGGTACGAGCAGTACTTC. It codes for CATSREGYEQYF.

DNA of the CDR3: TGTGCCAGCAGTTACTCTATTGCAGTCTCTGGGGCCAACGTCCTGACTTTC. Encoded protein: CASSYSIAVSGANVLTF. This chain connects TRBV6-5 to TRBJ2-6; D unclear. Trimming removed 0 bases from V and 0 bases from J, with 9 bases in between. Germline CDR1 is MNHEY and CDR2 is SVGAGI. CDR3 length: 17 residues.

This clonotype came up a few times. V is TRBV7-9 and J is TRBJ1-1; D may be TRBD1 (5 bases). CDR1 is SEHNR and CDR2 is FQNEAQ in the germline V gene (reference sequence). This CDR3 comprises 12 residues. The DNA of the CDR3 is TGTGGGTTGAGGGGACCCCAGACTGAAGCTTTCTTT. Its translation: CGLRGPQTEAFF.

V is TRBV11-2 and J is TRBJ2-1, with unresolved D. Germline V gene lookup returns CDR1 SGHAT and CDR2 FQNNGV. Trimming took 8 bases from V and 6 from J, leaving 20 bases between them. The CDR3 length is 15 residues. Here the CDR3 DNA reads TGTGCCAGCTCTAAAAAGAGTCTCACCCCCAATGAGCAGTTCTTC. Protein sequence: CASSKKSLTPNEQFF.

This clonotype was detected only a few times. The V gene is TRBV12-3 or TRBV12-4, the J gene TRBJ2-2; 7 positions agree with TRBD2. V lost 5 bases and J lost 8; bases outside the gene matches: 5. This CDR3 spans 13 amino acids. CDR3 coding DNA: TGTGCCAGCAGTCCGGGGGGAAAAGGGGAGCTGTTTTTT. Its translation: CASSPGGKGELFF.

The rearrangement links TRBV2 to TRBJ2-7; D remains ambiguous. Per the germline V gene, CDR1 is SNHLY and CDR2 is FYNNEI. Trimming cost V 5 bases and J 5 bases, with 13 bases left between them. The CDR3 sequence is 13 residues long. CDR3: CASSLSRQNEQYF. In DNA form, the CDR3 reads TGTGCCAGCAGTCTAAGCCGGCAAAACGAGCAGTACTTC.

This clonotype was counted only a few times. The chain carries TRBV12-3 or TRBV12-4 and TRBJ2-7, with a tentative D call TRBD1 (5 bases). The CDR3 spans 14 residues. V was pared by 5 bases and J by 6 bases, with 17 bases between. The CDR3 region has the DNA TGTGCCAGCAGTGGGGCTGGATCAGGCGCCGAGCAGTACTTC. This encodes CASSGAGSGAEQYF.

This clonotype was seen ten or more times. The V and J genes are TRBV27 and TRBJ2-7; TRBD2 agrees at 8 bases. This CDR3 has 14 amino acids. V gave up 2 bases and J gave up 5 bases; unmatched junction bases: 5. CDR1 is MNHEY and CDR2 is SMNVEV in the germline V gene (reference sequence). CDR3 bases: TGTGCCAGCAGTTTAGGGGCGGGGGGAAACGAGCAGTACTTC. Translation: CASSLGAGGNEQYF.

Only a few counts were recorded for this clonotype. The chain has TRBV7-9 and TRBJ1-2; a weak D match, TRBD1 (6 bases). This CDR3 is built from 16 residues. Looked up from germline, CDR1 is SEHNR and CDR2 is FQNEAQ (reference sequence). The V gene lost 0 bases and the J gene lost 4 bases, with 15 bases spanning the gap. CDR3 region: CASSLAGGGGSYGYTF. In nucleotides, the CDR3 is TGTGCCAGCAGCTTAGCGGGGGGGGGCGGAAGCTATGGCTACACCTTC. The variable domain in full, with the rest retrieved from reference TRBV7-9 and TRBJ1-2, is DTGVSQNPRHKITKRGQNVTFRCDPISEHNRLYWYRQTLGQGPEFLTYFQNEAQLEKSRLLSDRFSAERPKGSFSTLEIQRTEQGDSAMYLCASSLAGGGGSYGYTFGSGTRLTVV.

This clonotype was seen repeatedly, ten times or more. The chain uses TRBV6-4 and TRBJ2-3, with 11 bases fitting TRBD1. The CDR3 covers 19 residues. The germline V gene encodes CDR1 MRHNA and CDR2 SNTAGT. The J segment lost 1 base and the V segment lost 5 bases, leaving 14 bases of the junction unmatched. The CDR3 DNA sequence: TGTGCCAGCAGTCTAATCCCCTCCGGGACAGGGGGTGGCACAGATACGCAGTATTTT. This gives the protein CASSLIPSGTGGGTDTQYF.